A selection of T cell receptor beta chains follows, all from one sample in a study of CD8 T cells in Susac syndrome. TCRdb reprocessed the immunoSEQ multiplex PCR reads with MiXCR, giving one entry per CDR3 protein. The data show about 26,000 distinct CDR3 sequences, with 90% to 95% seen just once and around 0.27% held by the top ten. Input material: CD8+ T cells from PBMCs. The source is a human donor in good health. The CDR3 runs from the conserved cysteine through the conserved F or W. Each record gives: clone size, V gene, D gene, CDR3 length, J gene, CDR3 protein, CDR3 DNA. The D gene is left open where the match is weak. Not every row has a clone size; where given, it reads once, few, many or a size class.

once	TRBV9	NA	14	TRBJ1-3	CASSPSGSGNTIYF	TGTGCCAGCAGCCCCAGTGGCTCTGGAAACACCATATATTTT
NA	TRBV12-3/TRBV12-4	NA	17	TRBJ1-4	CASSPPDRSLGNEKLFF	TGTGCCAGCAGTCCTCCTGACAGGTCCCTTGGGAATGAAAAACTGTTTTTT
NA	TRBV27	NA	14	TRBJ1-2	CASSFSGQFYGYTF	TGTGCCAGCAGTTTTAGTGGACAGTTCTATGGCTACACCTTC
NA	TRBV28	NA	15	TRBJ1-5	CASSLLGRVEQPQHF	TGTGCCAGCAGTTTACTCGGCAGGGTGGAACAGCCCCAGCATTTT
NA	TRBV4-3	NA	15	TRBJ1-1	CASSQDWTSGTKAFF	TGCGCCAGCAGCCAAGATTGGACGTCGGGCACTAAAGCTTTCTTT
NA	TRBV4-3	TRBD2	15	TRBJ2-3	CASSPLGLVSDTQYF	TGCGCCAGCAGCCCTCTAGGACTAGTCTCAGATACGCAGTATTTT
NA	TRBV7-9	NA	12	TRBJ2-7	CASSLSRDEQYF	TGTGCCAGCAGCTTATCCAGGGACGAGCAGTACTTC
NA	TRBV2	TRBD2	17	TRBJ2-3	CASSDRVAGGRTDTQYF	TGTGCCAGCAGTGATCGAGTAGCGGGGGGGCGCACAGATACGCAGTATTTT
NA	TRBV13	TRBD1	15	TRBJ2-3	CASTDGAGGTDTQYF	TGTGCCAGCACCGATGGGGCAGGGGGAACAGATACGCAGTATTTT
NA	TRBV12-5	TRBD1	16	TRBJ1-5	CASGSALQGAHQPQHF	TGTGCTAGTGGTTCCGCCCTACAGGGGGCCCATCAGCCCCAGCATTTT
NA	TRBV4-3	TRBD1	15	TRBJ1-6	CASSQGQGINSPLHF	TGCGCCAGCAGCCAAGGACAGGGGATTAATTCACCCCTCCACTTT
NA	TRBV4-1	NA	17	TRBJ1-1	CASSHRTRGELNTEAFF	TGCGCCAGCAGCCACCGGACCAGGGGCGAATTGAACACTGAAGCTTTCTTT
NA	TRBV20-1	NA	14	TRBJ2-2	CSARIQGDTGELFF	TGCAGTGCTAGGATACAGGGAGACACCGGGGAGCTGTTTTTT
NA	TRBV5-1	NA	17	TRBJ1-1	CASSLPRDGGRNTEAFF	TGCGCCAGCAGCTTGCCCCGGGACGGAGGAAGGAACACTGAAGCTTTCTTT
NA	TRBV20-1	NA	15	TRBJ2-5	CSARPSRKIQETQYF	TGCAGTGCTAGGCCCTCGAGGAAAATTCAAGAGACCCAGTACTTC
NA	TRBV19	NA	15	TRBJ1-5	CASSIWDTSNQPQHF	TGTGCCAGTAGTATATGGGACACCAGCAATCAGCCCCAGCATTTT
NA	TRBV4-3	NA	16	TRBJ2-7	CASSQGVAGYPYEQYF	TGCGCCAGCAGCCAAGGGGTGGCAGGGTACCCCTACGAGCAGTACTTC
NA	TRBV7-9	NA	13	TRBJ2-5	CASHSPAQETQYF	TGTGCCAGCCATAGCCCGGCTCAAGAGACCCAGTACTTC
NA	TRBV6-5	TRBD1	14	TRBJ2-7	CASRSKQGPYEQYF	TGTGCCAGCAGATCAAAACAGGGGCCCTACGAGCAGTACTTC
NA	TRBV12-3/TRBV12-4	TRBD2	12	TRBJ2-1	CASSPSGGLQFF	TGTGCCAGCAGTCCGAGCGGGGGGCTCCAGTTCTTC
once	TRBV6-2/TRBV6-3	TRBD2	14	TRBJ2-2	CASSSGGATGELFF	TGTGCCAGCAGTAGCGGGGGGGCCACCGGGGAGCTGTTTTTT
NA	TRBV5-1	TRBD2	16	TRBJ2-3	CASSLDSGESTDTQYF	TGCGCCAGCAGCTTGGATAGCGGGGAAAGCACAGATACGCAGTATTTT
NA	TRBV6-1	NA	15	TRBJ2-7	CASSEGGPQSSEQYF	TGTGCCAGCAGTGAAGGGGGTCCTCAGTCATCCGAGCAGTACTTC
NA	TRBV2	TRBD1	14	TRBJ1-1	CARSENRGDTEAFF	TGTGCCAGAAGTGAAAACAGGGGTGACACTGAAGCTTTCTTT
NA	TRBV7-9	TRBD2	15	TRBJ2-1	CASSSSSGGLYEQFF	TGTGCCAGCAGCTCTTCTAGCGGGGGGCTTTACGAGCAGTTCTTC
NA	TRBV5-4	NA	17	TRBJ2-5	CASSLGAAAPLKETQYF	TGTGCCAGCAGCCTCGGGGCGGCGGCCCCTCTTAAAGAGACCCAGTACTTC
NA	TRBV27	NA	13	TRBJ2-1	CASSSGTPNEQFF	TGTGCCAGCAGTTCCGGGACCCCCAATGAGCAGTTCTTC
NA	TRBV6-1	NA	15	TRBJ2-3	CASTERGSSTDTQYF	TGTGCCAGCACCGAGAGGGGGTCTAGCACAGATACGCAGTATTTT
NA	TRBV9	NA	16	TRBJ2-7	CASSVGGSLSSYEQYF	TGTGCCAGCAGCGTAGGTGGCTCACTGAGCTCCTACGAGCAGTACTTC
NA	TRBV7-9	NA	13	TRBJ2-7	CASSLAGGYEQYF	TGTGCCAGCAGCTTAGCGGGCGGCTACGAGCAGTACTTC
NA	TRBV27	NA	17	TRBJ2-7	CASSSMPRRTFTYEQYF	TGTGCCAGCAGTTCCATGCCCCGACGTACCTTCACCTACGAGCAGTACTTC
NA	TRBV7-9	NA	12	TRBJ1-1	CASSFGQPEAFF	TGTGCCAGCAGCTTTGGACAGCCTGAAGCTTTCTTT
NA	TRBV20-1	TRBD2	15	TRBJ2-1	CSATLSGGRYNEQFF	TGCAGTGCTACCCTCAGCGGGGGGAGGTACAATGAGCAGTTCTTC
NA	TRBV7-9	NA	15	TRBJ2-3	CASSLVGGITDTQYF	TGTGCCAGCAGCTTAGTTGGTGGGATCACAGATACGCAGTATTTT
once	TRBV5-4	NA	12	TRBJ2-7	CASSLAPYEQYF	TGTGCCAGCAGCTTGGCGCCCTACGAGCAGTACTTC
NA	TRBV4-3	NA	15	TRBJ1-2	CASSPEGLPDDGYTF	TGCGCCAGCAGCCCCGAGGGGCTTCCGGACGATGGCTACACCTTC
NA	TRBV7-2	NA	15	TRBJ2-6	CASSVQGLGANVLTF	TGTGCCAGCAGCGTTCAGGGCCTTGGGGCCAACGTCCTGACTTTC
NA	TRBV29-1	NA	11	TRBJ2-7	CSVEVSYEQYF	TGCAGCGTTGAGGTTTCCTACGAGCAGTACTTC
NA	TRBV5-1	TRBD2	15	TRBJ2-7	CASSLALAGDYEQYF	TGCGCCAGCAGCTTGGCACTAGCGGGGGACTACGAGCAGTACTTC
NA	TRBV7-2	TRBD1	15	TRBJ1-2	CASSPRDRLLYGYTF	TGTGCCAGCAGTCCCCGGGACAGACTTCTCTATGGCTACACCTTC
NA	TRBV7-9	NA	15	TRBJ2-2	CASAQVSGASGELFF	TGTGCCAGCGCACAAGTTTCGGGGGCATCTGGGGAGCTGTTTTTT
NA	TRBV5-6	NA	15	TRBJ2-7	CASSPGTEYSYEQYF	TGTGCCAGCAGTCCAGGGACTGAATACTCCTACGAGCAGTACTTC